Below are 16 T cell receptor beta chains sequenced from a single sample in a study of T cell clonality in common variable immunodeficiency. The study's findings and limits: Common variable immunodeficiency TCR beta sequences reportedly had fewer deletions and N-nucleotide insertions.

Their antigen targets remain unknown. Profiling relied on immunoSEQ multiplex PCR, and the TCRdb table lists in-frame clones only, not all of them. The specimen has tens of thousands of clones, none found just once. The specimen sequenced was peripheral blood mononuclear cells. These receptors were obtained from a human donor with common variable immunodeficiency.

This clone was observed many times. Coverage ceases 3 residues before the CDR3 finishes, and the germline J gene fills in the end. This chain joins TRBV6-2 or TRBV6-3 and TRBJ1-2; D possibly corresponds to TRBD1 (5 bases). Germline V CDR1 and CDR2: MNHEY, SVGEGT. The CDR3 contains 13 residues. CDR3 amino acids: CASSYGALKGYTF. The CDR3 bases that were read are TGTGCCAGCAGTTACGGGGCGCTTAAAGGC.

This clone was recorded at least ten times. Read coverage stops 3 residues before the CDR3 terminus; the germline J gene supplies the remainder. This chain links TRBV20-1 with TRBJ2-3; TRBD2 matches at 10 bases. Germline lookup yields CDR1 DFQATT and CDR2 SNEGSKA (reference sequence). CDR3 length: 14 residues. After removal of 6 bases from V and 0 bases from J, the junction contained 3 bases not matched to a gene. The CDR3 here is CSAKRGGSTDTQYF. Incomplete CDR3 DNA: TGCAGTGCCAAGCGGGGGGGAAGCACAGATACG.

This clone was found many times. Read coverage stops 3 residues before the CDR3 terminus; the germline J gene supplies the remainder. V usage is TRBV2 and J usage is TRBJ1-6, with 7 positions matching TRBD1. Trimming cost V 6 bases and J 9 bases; bases outside gene matches: 14. The CDR3 spans 16 residues. Germline CDR1 is SNHLY and CDR2 is FYNNEI. CDR3 region: CASRAEQGFLSSPLHF. Partial CDR3 DNA: TGTGCCAGCAGGGCAGAACAGGGGTTTCTTAGTTCACCC.

This clone was counted ten times or more. The read ends 3 residues shy of where the CDR3 ends; the end is completed using the germline J gene. The identical CDR3 is also encoded by other nucleotide sequences in the sample. The chain is built from TRBV7-2 and TRBJ1-1; no clear D. Germline CDR1 SGHTA, CDR2 FQGNSA. With 1 base removed from V and 1 base from J, the gap between germline ends came to 4 bases. This CDR3 has 13 residues. This CDR3 reads CASSLGQNTEAFF. The sequenced CDR3 bases are TGTGCCAGCAGCTTAGGACAGAACACTGAA.

In this sample, this clone turned up many times. The CDR3 extends 3 residues past the end of the read, so its final part is completed from the germline J gene. V is TRBV6-2 or TRBV6-3 and J is TRBJ2-3; 9 nucleotides match TRBD2. With V trimmed by 3 bases and J by 4 bases, 11 bases remained unmatched. Germline V gene data show CDR1 as MNHEY and CDR2 as SVGEGT. The length of the CDR3 is 17 residues. The sequenced part of the CDR3 DNA is TGTGCCAGCAGTTATACGCTCGGGCGGGGGGGCGCAGATACG. This translates into CASSYTLGRGGADT. Given in full, the CDR3 is CASSYTLGRGGADTQYF.

This clone was recorded at least ten times. The sequence runs out 3 residues before the end of the CDR3; the remainder is reconstructed from the germline J gene. The rearrangement uses TRBV5-1 and TRBJ2-3, with 8 bases that match TRBD1. With V trimmed by 0 bases and J by 2 bases, 5 bases remained unmatched. This CDR3 spans 16 amino acids. Germline CDR1 is SGHRS and CDR2 is YFSETQ. The DNA read from the CDR3 is TGCGCCAGCAGCTTGGGACAGGGGTTTTTCACAGATACG. This codes for CASSLGQGFFTDT. The CDR3 reads in full as CASSLGQGFFTDTQYF.

This clone was seen ten or more times. The read ends 3 residues early relative to the CDR3; the germline J gene fills the gap. This sequence joins TRBV18 and TRBJ1-1, with D perhaps TRBD1 (5 bases). This CDR3 is 17 amino acids long. The ends were cut back, 1 base at V and 0 bases at J, with 15 bases in the middle. Germline V CDR1 and CDR2: KGHSH, LQKENI. CDR3 DNA (partial): TGTGCCAGCTCACCACGCGGGGACTGGGCCATGAACACTGAA. Amino acid sequence: CASSPRGDWAMNTE. The full-length CDR3 reads as CASSPRGDWAMNTEAFF.

The table lists this clone with many counts. The read finishes 3 residues shy of the CDR3 end, and the germline J gene is used to complete it. V gene TRBV6-2 or TRBV6-3 combines with J gene TRBJ1-2; D gene ambiguous. The length of the CDR3 is 12 residues. V lost 6 bases and J 4 bases, leaving 9 bases between the germline ends. Germline CDR1 reads MNHEY; CDR2 reads SVGEGT. CDR3: CASRPQIYGYTF. Partial CDR3 DNA: TGTGCCAGCAGACCCCAGATCTATGGC.

In this sample, this clone turned up many times. The read terminates 3 residues before the CDR3 end, so the remaining end is supplied by the germline J gene. The V call is TRBV5-1, the J call TRBJ2-5; 9 bases agree with TRBD2. The CDR3 covers 16 residues. Per the germline V gene, CDR1 is SGHRS and CDR2 is YFSETQ. The ends lost 5 bases at V and 1 base at J; junction bases unmatched: 9. The part of the CDR3 DNA that was read is TGCGCCAGCAGACTTAAGCGGGGGGAACTCCAAGAGACC. Protein sequence: CASRLKRGELQET. The CDR3, in full, reads CASRLKRGELQETQYF.

This clone was detected many times. The read stops 3 residues short of the end of the CDR3; the missing end is completed from the germline J gene. V and J are TRBV5-1 and TRBJ2-5; the D gene is possibly TRBD1 (5 bases). Germline V CDR1 and CDR2: SGHRS, YFSETQ. Deletions cut 4 bases from V and 6 bases from J, with 13 bases between. The CDR3 consists of 13 residues. The sequenced CDR3 bases are TGCGCCAGCAGCATTACCCCAGGGAAGACC. It codes for CASSITPGKT. The CDR3, in full, reads CASSITPGKTQYF.

Ten or more counts support this clone. Read data end 3 residues before the CDR3 end; the end is taken from the germline J gene. V usage is TRBV13 and J usage is TRBJ2-3; TRBD1 matches 7 bases. Germline assignment: CDR1 PRHDT and CDR2 FYEKMQ (reference sequence). J was trimmed by 2 bases and V by 0 bases; bases with no gene match: 8. The CDR3 has 17 amino acids. The part of the CDR3 DNA that was read is TGTGCCAGCAGCTTAGGCTGGCAGGGGGAAAACACAGATACG. Amino acid sequence: CASSLGWQGENTDT. The CDR3, in full, reads CASSLGWQGENTDTQYF.

Worth noting for this clone: A read error may account for a junction end that differs from germline. With the read ending 3 residues before the CDR3 end, the germline J gene is used to fill in that end. The V call is TRBV20-1, the J call TRBJ2-1, with TRBD2 as a possible D gene (6 bases). Germline lookup yields CDR1 DFQATT and CDR2 SNEGSKA (reference sequence). The CDR3 consists of 16 residues. The sequenced part of the CDR3 DNA is TGCAGTACTAGAGTGGCGGGGTCCGGCTCCTACAATGAG. Residues: CSTRVAGSGSYNE. The entire CDR3 protein reads CSTRVAGSGSYNEQFF.

This clone has at least ten counts. The sequence runs out 3 residues before the end of the CDR3; the remainder is reconstructed from the germline J gene. The chain is built from TRBV5-5 and TRBJ1-1, with D unresolved. The CDR3 extends over 12 amino acids. The germline CDR1 and CDR2 sequences are SGHKS and YYEKEE (reference sequence). The CDR3 here is CASSLVTAEAFF. The DNA read from the CDR3 is TGTGCCAGCAGCTTGGTCACAGCCGAA.

This clone showed up many times. The read finishes 3 residues shy of the CDR3 end, and the germline J gene is used to complete it. The genes are TRBV4-1 and TRBJ1-1; a possible D gene is TRBD1 (6 bases). Germline CDR1 is MGHRA and CDR2 is YSYEKL. CDR3 length: 16 residues. V was shortened by 4 bases and J by 6 bases, with 21 bases between the two germline ends. The CDR3 DNA, read in part, is TGCGCCAGCAGCCTCCTCAGAGGGGGGGCAGGTGCTGAA. This gives the protein CASSLLRGGAGAE. The whole CDR3 reads CASSLLRGGAGAEAFF.

This clone was observed many times. The read stops 3 residues short of the end of the CDR3; the missing end is completed from the germline J gene. The genes are TRBV29-1 and TRBJ1-4; D is unresolved. Per germline, CDR1 SQVTM and CDR2 ANQGSEA. The CDR3 consists of 13 residues. Trimming shortened V by 7 bases and J by 0 bases, and 9 bases separated the two germline ends. The CDR3 bases that were read are TGCAGCGCCCACATTACAACTAATGAAAAA. Translation gives CSAHITTNEK. The complete CDR3 protein is CSAHITTNEKLFF.

This clone appeared many times. Read coverage stops 3 residues before the CDR3 terminus; the germline J gene supplies the remainder. The rearrangement links TRBV7-8 to TRBJ1-2; perhaps TRBD1 as D (6 bases). Trimming cost V 4 bases and J 6 bases, with 9 bases left between them. The CDR3 has 12 amino acids. Germline V lookup: CDR1 SGHVS, CDR2 FQNEAQ. CDR3 DNA, as far as it was read: TGTGCCAGCAGCTGGCAGGGGAATGGC. Its translation is CASSWQGNG. The CDR3 reads in full as CASSWQGNGYTF.